These T cell receptor beta chains were read from a single sample in a study of control samples from healthy donors and cancer patients. Clones were sequenced by immunoSEQ multiplex PCR, and TCRdb holds only the in-frame ones, with some missing. The table records 9,500 to 15,000 clones, 88% of them present only once. The sequenced sample was formalin-fixed, paraffin-embedded tissue. These receptors were collected from a male donor with melanoma. The CDR3 runs from the conserved cysteine through the conserved F or W. The D gene is left open where the match is weak.

V gene	D gene	J gene	CDR3 DNA	CDR3 protein
TRBV7-9	.	TRBJ2-1	TGTGCCAGCAGCTTAGGGGCAGGGAGAAGTGATGAGCAGTTCTTC	CASSLGAGRSDEQFF
TRBV16	.	TRBJ2-7	TGTGCCAGCAGCCAATTTACGGGAGTGATGTACGAGCAGTACTTC	CASSQFTGVMYEQYF
TRBV2	.	TRBJ1-5	TGTGCCAGCAGTCGACAGCTCAATCAGCCCCAGCATTTT	CASSRQLNQPQHF
TRBV6-4	.	TRBJ2-1	TGTGCCAGCAGTGTAGCGGCGGGCACCTACAATGAGCAGTTCTTC	CASSVAAGTYNEQFF
TRBV20-1	.	TRBJ1-3	TGCAGTGCTAGTCCGGGAAACACCATATATTTT	CSASPGNTIYF
TRBV20-1	.	TRBJ2-3	TGCAGTGCTAGTCGGCTAGAGGTTTCCCCAGATACGCAGTATTTT	CSASRLEVSPDTQYF
TRBV29-1	TRBD2	TRBJ2-7	TGCAGCGTTGGGGCGGGAGTGGTCTACGAGCAGTACTTC	CSVGAGVVYEQYF
TRBV5-1	.	TRBJ2-7	TGCGCCAGCAGCTTGGATAGTTACTACGAGCAGTACTTC	CASSLDSYYEQYF
TRBV29-1	.	TRBJ2-1	TGCAGCGTTTCCGGCTCCTACAATGAGCAGTTCTTC	CSVSGSYNEQFF
TRBV18	.	TRBJ2-5	TGTGCCAGCTCACCACCGACCCAAGAGACCCAGTACTTC	CASSPPTQETQYF
TRBV5-1	TRBD1	TRBJ2-7	TGCGCCAGCACCCCATCGGGACAGGGGGCTTACGAGCAGTACTTC	CASTPSGQGAYEQYF
TRBV28	.	TRBJ1-1	TGTGCCAGCAGTTCCCCGCGGGGGACCCTGAACACTGAAGCTTTCTTT	CASSSPRGTLNTEAFF
TRBV7-3	.	TRBJ2-1	TGTGCCAGCAGCTCCCGGGATGAGCAGTTCTTC	CASSSRDEQFF
TRBV13	.	TRBJ2-7	TGTGCCAGCAGCGCAGTTTCACAGGCCCCGTCTCCCTACGAGCAGTACTTC	CASSAVSQAPSPYEQYF
TRBV19	.	TRBJ1-3	TGTGCCAGTAGTATGGGTGGGAGCTCTGGAAACACCATATATTTT	CASSMGGSSGNTIYF
TRBV24-1	TRBD1	TRBJ2-1	TGTGCCACCAGTAGACAGGGGTATGAGCAGTTCTTC	CATSRQGYEQFF
TRBV29-1	.	TRBJ1-1	TGCAGCGTTACCCCGGGGGGGGTCGGGACTGAAGCTTTCTTT	CSVTPGGVGTEAFF
TRBV7-3	.	TRBJ1-6	TGTCGAGGACCGGAATACTATAATTCACCCCTCCACTTT	CRGPEYYNSPLHF
TRBV6-6	TRBD2	TRBJ2-5	TGTGCCAGCAGTTATACCAGCGGGGTTCAAAAAGAGACCCAGTACTTC	CASSYTSGVQKETQYF
TRBV27	.	TRBJ2-1	TGTGCCAGCAGTTTAGGGGGACCCTACAATGAGCAGTTCTTC	CASSLGGPYNEQFF